The 24 T cell receptor beta chains below were found in one sample sequenced in a study of CD8+CD57+ T cells in acquired aplastic anemia. Genomic DNA acted as the template from which TCR beta VDJ combination and CDR3 sequence profiling were carried out. TCRdb independently ran MiXCR on the reads; one entry per CDR3 protein. The repertoire holds 65,000 to 85,000 distinct CDR3 sequences, around 50% seen once, with 6.5% to 9.5% in the top ten. Material: sorted CD4+, CD8+, or CD8+CD57+ T cells (not recorded which) from PBMCs. The receptors stem from a human donor in good health, serving as a control.

The chain joins TRBV20-1 to TRBJ2-7, with 9 bases aligning to TRBD2. Germline CDR1 DFQATT, CDR2 SNEGSKA (reference sequence). The CDR3 extends over 12 amino acids. The junction had 5 bases not matched to a gene; V was cut back by 5 bases and J by 6 bases. The CDR3 region is CSALLAGREQYF. The DNA for the CDR3 is TGCAGTGCTCTCCTAGCGGGGCGCGAGCAGTACTTC.

This sequence joins TRBV10-3 and TRBJ2-5, with D maybe TRBD1 (6 bases). Germline CDR1 reads ENHRY; CDR2 reads SYGVKD. The length of the CDR3 is 12 residues. Trimming shortened V by 6 bases and J by 5 bases, and 10 bases separated the two germline ends. The CDR3 sequence: CAISATGETQYF. The CDR3 nucleotides read TGTGCCATCAGCGCTACAGGGGAGACCCAGTACTTC.

V is TRBV20-1 and J is TRBJ2-3, with 12 bases fitting TRBD1. V lost 3 bases to trimming and J lost 5 bases; unmatched junction nucleotides: 3. The CDR3 is 14 residues long. Germline V gives CDR1 DFQATT, CDR2 SNEGSKA (reference sequence). In DNA, the CDR3 is TGCAGTGCTAGCGGGGACAGGGGGCGAGATACGCAGTATTTT. Translating gives CSASGDRGRDTQYF.

This clonotype came up many times. The chain is built from TRBV20-1 and TRBJ2-7, with 8 bases aligning to TRBD2. The CDR3 covers 14 residues. The V and J ends lost 1 base and 3 bases, in that order; junction bases with no gene match: 5. Germline V CDR1 and CDR2: DFQATT, SNEGSKA (reference sequence). The CDR3 is CSARVNGRVYEQYF. CDR3 DNA sequence: TGCAGTGCTAGAGTAAACGGGAGGGTCTACGAGCAGTACTTC.

The chain is built from TRBV25-1 and TRBJ1-2, with D hard to call. V lost 2 bases and J lost 5, with 6 bases in between. Germline V gives CDR1 MGHDK, CDR2 SYGVNS. The CDR3 spans 12 residues. The chain's CDR3 is CASSELRYGYTF. The CDR3 DNA is TGTGCCAGCAGTGAACTGCGATATGGCTACACCTTC.

This clonotype has just a few counts. V usage is TRBV15 and J usage is TRBJ1-6, with D possibly matching TRBD1 (5 bases). Trimming removed 6 bases at V and 7 bases at J, with 16 bases between. The CDR3 is 15 amino acids. CDR1 is LNHNV, CDR2 YYDKDF, per germline (reference sequence). The CDR3: CATRAGKVRNSPLHF. The CDR3 nucleotides read TGTGCCACCAGGGCAGGGAAGGTGCGAAATTCACCCCTCCACTTT.

This clonotype was found many times. The rearrangement links TRBV4-2 to TRBJ2-2; 12 bases fit TRBD2. The CDR3 runs 17 residues. Germline loops: CDR1 LGHNA, CDR2 YNFKEQ. The V segment lost 5 bases and the J segment 5 bases; nucleotides outside the gene matches: 9. The CDR3 DNA sequence: TGTGCCAGCAGCTCAAGACTAGCGGGAGTGAAAACCGGGGAGCTGTTTTTT. Its translation: CASSSRLAGVKTGELFF.

This clonotype was recorded many times. This sequence joins TRBV7-3 and TRBJ2-7, with D perhaps assigned TRBD1 or TRBD2 (5 bases each). From germline, CDR1 is SGHTA and CDR2 FQGTGA. Trimming pared 5 bases from V and 0 bases from J, leaving 17 bases between. The CDR3 runs 16 residues. CDR3 nucleotide sequence: TGTGCCAGCAGCCCCACTAGGACAAAAAGCTCCTACGAGCAGTACTTC. Amino acid sequence: CASSPTRTKSSYEQYF.

The chain employs TRBV29-1 and TRBJ1-2; 8 bases line up with TRBD1. The trim removed 1 base at V and 3 bases at J, leaving 4 bases unmatched. From germline, CDR1 is SQVTM and CDR2 ANQGSEA. The CDR3 runs to 14 residues. CDR3 bases: TGCAGCGTTGAAGCAGGGGGCAGGGACTATGGCTACACCTTC. Translating it yields CSVEAGGRDYGYTF.

The chain carries TRBV30 and TRBJ1-1; TRBD1 is a possible D gene (6 bases). Germline loops: CDR1 GTSNPN, CDR2 SVGIG (reference sequence). The germline V and J ends were trimmed by 8 bases and 1 base, with 17 bases remaining between them. The CDR3 is 14 amino acids. In nucleotides, the CDR3 is TGTGCCCGGAACAGGGCCCCGACGAACACTGAAGCTTTCTTT. Protein: CARNRAPTNTEAFF.

This clonotype rates as medium-sized. J is TRBJ2-7 and V is TRBV2; D gene ambiguous. Germline V gene lookup returns CDR1 SNHLY and CDR2 FYNNEI. V was shortened by 8 bases and J by 1 base, with 3 bases between the two germline ends. The CDR3 spans 10 residues. The CDR3 protein is CASRSYEQYF. The CDR3 DNA reads TGTGCCAGCCGATCCTACGAGCAGTACTTC.

This clonotype showed up many times. The gene calls are TRBV20-1 and TRBJ1-1, with unresolved D. Germline V gene lookup returns CDR1 DFQATT and CDR2 SNEGSKA (reference sequence). Trimming stripped 0 bases from V and 8 bases from J, with 7 bases between. CDR3 length: 11 residues. CDR3 DNA: TGCAGTGCTAGAGACTTGCAGGAAGCTTTCTTT. Its translation is CSARDLQEAFF.

J is TRBJ2-3 and V is TRBV2; D is ambiguous. V lost 7 bases to trimming and J lost 4 bases, with 9 bases between them. This CDR3 spans 12 amino acids. In germline, CDR1 is SNHLY, CDR2 FYNNEI. The CDR3 loop is CASTLGADTQYF. The CDR3 nucleotides read TGTGCCAGCACGCTTGGGGCAGATACGCAGTATTTT.

The sample holds a few counts of this clonotype. The chain uses TRBV2 and TRBJ1-2; D remains ambiguous. V was clipped by 7 bases and J by 7 bases, with 19 bases between them. This CDR3 comprises 14 residues. Germline values: CDR1 SNHLY, CDR2 FYNNEI. The CDR3: CASTNSINTSGYTF. The CDR3 region has the DNA TGTGCCAGCACAAACTCGATCAATACGAGTGGCTACACCTTC. Drawing the rest from reference TRBV2 and TRBJ1-2, the complete variable domain is EPEVTQTPSHQVTQMGQEVILRCVPISNHLYFYWYRQILGQKVEFLVSFYNNEISEKSEIFDDQFSVERPDGSNFTLKIRSTKLEDSAMYFCASTNSINTSGYTFGSGTRLTVV.

This chain joins TRBV7-6 and TRBJ2-7; no clear D. The V end was cut by 1 base, the J end by 8 bases, with 9 bases between. This CDR3 is built from 12 residues. Germline values: CDR1 SGHVS, CDR2 FNYEAQ. CDR3 amino acids: CASSLDRYKQYF. The CDR3 DNA reads TGTGCCAGCAGCTTAGACCGGTACAAGCAGTACTTC.

This chain uses TRBV6-5 with TRBJ1-6; D is unclear. Deletions cut 3 bases from V and 10 bases from J, with 7 bases between. CDR3 length equals 12 residues. Germline V gene sequence: CDR1 MNHEY, CDR2 SVGAGI. The CDR3 is CASSYGESPLHF. The DNA of the CDR3 is TGTGCCAGCAGTTATGGGGAGTCACCCCTCCACTTT.

The rearrangement uses TRBV19 and TRBJ1-5; 7 bases match TRBD1. The CDR3 covers 12 residues. The V gene's germline CDR1 is LNHDA and CDR2 SQIVND (reference sequence). V was clipped by 4 bases and J by 8 bases; unmatched bases: 2. Written as DNA, the CDR3 is TGTGCCAGTAGTACGACAGGGAAGCCCCAGCATTTT. Encoded protein: CASSTTGKPQHF. The whole variable domain, remainder taken from reference TRBV19 and TRBJ1-5, is DGGITQSPKYLFRKEGQNVTLSCEQNLNHDAMYWYRQDPGQGLRLIYYSQIVNDFQKGDIAEGYSVSREKKESFPLTVTSAQKNPTAFYLCASSTTGKPQHFGDGTRLSIL.

V gene TRBV6-5 combines with J gene TRBJ2-5, with TRBD2 as a possible D gene (6 bases). Germline V gene data show CDR1 as MNHEY and CDR2 as SVGAGI. This CDR3 is built from 12 residues. V lost 6 bases and J lost 5, with 10 bases in between. The CDR3 reads CASSGTPETQYF. The CDR3 DNA is TGTGCCAGCAGCGGGACTCCGGAGACCCAGTACTTC.

On this clonotype itself: A much larger clone differs by one base, so this may be a read error. The rearrangement uses TRBV4-1 and TRBJ1-1; 7 positions match TRBD1. The germline V gene encodes CDR1 MGHRA and CDR2 YSYEKL. The length of the CDR3 is 17 residues. CDR3 sequence: CTSSHVPWTGENTEAFF. The CDR3 nucleotides are TGCACCAGCAGCCATGTTCCTTGGACAGGAGAGAACACTGAAGCTTTCTTT.

The genes are TRBV29-1 and TRBJ2-7; the D gene could be TRBD1 or TRBD2 (5 bases each). The germline V gene has CDR1 SQVTM and CDR2 ANQGSEA. The CDR3 is 14 residues long. V lost 5 bases and J 7 bases, leaving 21 bases between the germline ends. The CDR3 region is CSVQGRVPAGEQYF. The CDR3 nucleotides are TGCAGCGTTCAGGGACGGGTCCCGGCTGGTGAGCAGTACTTC.

V usage is TRBV19 and J usage is TRBJ1-5, with 12 nucleotides matching TRBD1. CDR1 LNHDA and CDR2 SQIVND come from the germline V gene (reference sequence). The CDR3 runs 18 residues. V gave up 3 bases and J gave up 1 base; unmatched junction bases: 7. CDR3 amino acids: CASSIRGQGAISNQPQHF. CDR3 DNA: TGTGCCAGTAGTATTAGGGGACAGGGGGCTATAAGCAATCAGCCCCAGCATTTT.

This clonotype was found many times. V is TRBV6-1 and J is TRBJ2-7, with TRBD1 matching 7 bases. The length of the CDR3 is 15 residues. Germline CDR1 is MNHNS and CDR2 is SASEGT. V lost 0 bases and J lost 3; bases outside the gene matches: 5. The CDR3, as DNA: TGTGCCAGCAGTGAAGCCCTCAGACAGGGCTACGAGCAGTACTTC. Protein product: CASSEALRQGYEQYF.

The chain carries TRBV15 and TRBJ1-1, with 7 bases aligning to TRBD1. The V and J ends lost 9 bases and 7 bases, in that order; junction bases with no gene match: 2. The CDR3 is 10 residues long. The germline CDR1 and CDR2 sequences are LNHNV and YYDKDF (reference sequence). CDR3 sequence reads: CATGQIEAFF. The CDR3 nucleotides are TGTGCCACGGGACAGATTGAAGCTTTCTTT.

This clonotype was picked up one time. The genes are TRBV29-1 and TRBJ2-7, with 7 bases identical to TRBD1. The CDR3 covers 13 residues. From germline, CDR1 is SQVTM and CDR2 ANQGSEA. Trimming at V came to 6 bases and at J to 2 bases, leaving 7 bases not matched to a gene. The CDR3 region has the DNA TGCAGCGTGGCAGGGGGTGACCCCTACGAGCAGTACTTC. It encodes CSVAGGDPYEQYF.